Listed here are 8 T cell receptor beta chains from one sample, sequenced in a study of T-cell reconstitution after alpha-beta-depleted transplantation in children. Preparing the TCRbeta library involved the use of unique molecular identifiers. TCRdb fed the PCR reads into MiXCR, producing one record per CDR3 protein. This table holds around 450,000 distinct CDR3 sequences, roughly two fifths found once. The sample was PBMCs, taken before TCRalphabeta/CD19-depleted stem cell transplant. The source of these receptors is a girl aged 2 to 9 with aplastic anemia, due to receive a stem cell transplant.

V and J are TRBV5-1 and TRBJ2-7; the D gene is possibly TRBD1 (6 bases). This CDR3 is built from 14 residues. Germline CDR1 reads SGHRS; CDR2 reads YFSETQ. V gave up 0 bases and J gave up 3 bases, with 10 bases separating them. CDR3 DNA sequence: TGCGCCAGCAGCTTGGCAGGGGCAGACTACGAGCAGTACTTC. It encodes CASSLAGADYEQYF.

DNA for the CDR3: TGCGCCAGCAGCCCCCAGGGGGCTAAGGAGACCCAGTACTTC. Amino acids: CASSPQGAKETQYF. The J gene is TRBJ2-5, the V gene TRBV5-1; 8 bases match TRBD1. The V segment lost 4 bases and the J segment 5 bases; nucleotides outside the gene matches: 7. The CDR3 is 14 amino acids. CDR1 is SGHRS, CDR2 YFSETQ, per germline.

The chain carries TRBV5-1 and TRBJ2-7; 7 bases are a match to TRBD1. The CDR3 runs to 14 residues. V was pared by 1 base and J by 5 bases, with 6 bases of the junction left unmatched. Germline loops: CDR1 SGHRS, CDR2 YFSETQ. For the CDR3, the DNA is TGCGCCAGCAGCTTGAAGGGGGCACGCGACGAGCAGTACTTC. Translation: CASSLKGARDEQYF.

This clonotype was detected many times. The chain links TRBV5-1 to TRBJ1-2; 8 nucleotides match TRBD1. The CDR3 is 15 residues long. The V segment lost 1 base and the J segment 4 bases; nucleotides outside the gene matches: 6. The germline CDR1 and CDR2 sequences are SGHRS and YFSETQ. The chain's CDR3 is CASSLRQGSPYGYTF. Written as DNA, the CDR3 is TGCGCCAGCAGCTTGAGACAGGGGTCCCCCTATGGCTACACCTTC.

This clonotype was observed a few times. CDR3 in amino acids: CASSEPLTGENTEAFF. The CDR3 nucleotides are TGTGCCAGCAGTGAACCCTTGACAGGGGAGAACACTGAAGCTTTCTTT. This chain connects TRBV6-1 to TRBJ1-1, with 8 positions matching TRBD1. CDR1 and CDR2 from the germline V gene are MNHNS and SASEGT. The V and J ends lost 2 bases and 1 base, in that order; junction bases with no gene match: 6. The CDR3 is 16 residues long.

This clonotype was observed once. A much larger clone lies a single base off, so this may be a read error. The V gene is TRBV5-1, the J gene TRBJ1-2; 10 bases are a match to TRBD1. The CDR3 is 15 amino acids. Germline-derived CDR1 and CDR2 are SGHRS and YFSETQ. The ends lost 7 bases at V and 4 bases at J; junction bases unmatched: 10. The CDR3 DNA reads TGCGCCAGCGGTACCGGGACAGGGGCTACCTATGGCTACACCTTC. It specifies CASGTGTGATYGYTF.

This chain links TRBV20-1 with TRBJ2-3, with D possibly TRBD2 on 5 matching bases. CDR3 length: 15 residues. The germline V gene has CDR1 DFQATT and CDR2 SNEGSKA (reference sequence). The germline V and J ends were trimmed by 0 bases and 0 bases, with 10 bases remaining between them. The CDR3 nucleotides read TGCAGTGCTAGAGATTACCGGACTAGCACAGATACGCAGTATTTT. Translating it yields CSARDYRTSTDTQYF.

This clonotype was seen ten or more times. The rearrangement joins TRBV9 to TRBJ2-5; 7 nucleotides agree with TRBD2. Looked up from germline, CDR1 is SGDLS and CDR2 is YYNGEE. The CDR3 has 16 amino acids. V gave up 2 bases and J gave up 0 bases; unmatched junction bases: 7. For the CDR3, the DNA is TGTGCCAGCAGCGTCGGACTAGAGCCAAACCAAGAGACCCAGTACTTC. Protein product: CASSVGLEPNQETQYF.